The 4 T cell receptor beta chains listed next were all sequenced from one sample in a study of control samples from healthy donors and cancer patients. The assay was immunoSEQ multiplex PCR, and TCRdb's table has in-frame clones only and misses some. The sample contains 150,000 to 200,000 clones, roughly 91% of which appear only once. Sequencing was performed on blood. These receptors originate from a woman in her twenties or thirties in good health.

The chain recombines TRBV2 with TRBJ2-3; the match to TRBD2 covers 7 bases. The CDR3 contains 14 residues. The V and J ends lost 4 bases and 0 bases, in that order; junction bases with no gene match: 1. Per germline, CDR1 SNHLY and CDR2 FYNNEI. CDR3 residues: CASSGEGSTDTQYF. CDR3 coding DNA: TGTGCCAGCAGTGGGGAGGGGAGCACAGATACGCAGTATTTT.

The genes are TRBV3-1 (or the pseudogene TRBV3-2) and TRBJ1-4; 12 nucleotides line up with TRBD1. This CDR3 region has 16 residues. The V segment lost 7 bases and the J segment 4 bases; nucleotides outside the gene matches: 7. Germline lookup yields CDR1 LGHDT and CDR2 YNNKEL (reference sequence). The CDR3 DNA follows: TGTGCCAGCAACCGGGACAGGGGGCCACTTAATGAAAAACTGTTTTTT. It codes for CASNRDRGPLNEKLFF.

V gene TRBV6-4 combines with J gene TRBJ1-6; possible D gene TRBD1, 5 bases. CDR1 and CDR2 (germline): MRHNA, SNTAGT. CDR3 length: 13 residues. V dropped 6 bases and J dropped 6 bases, with 9 bases sitting between them. The CDR3 DNA reads as TGTGCCAGCAGCGCCGACAGTAATTCACCCCTCCACTTT. Residues: CASSADSNSPLHF.

This clone was detected a few times. J is TRBJ1-6 and V is TRBV3-1 (or the pseudogene TRBV3-2), with D perhaps TRBD1 (6 bases). V was shortened by 4 bases and J by 10 bases, with 11 bases between the two germline ends. The germline CDR1 and CDR2 sequences are LGHDT and YNNKEL (reference sequence). This CDR3 has 13 residues. CDR3 coding DNA: TGTGCCAGCAGCCCCACAGGGTTATCACCCCTCCACTTT. Protein product: CASSPTGLSPLHF.